The clone carrying this T cell receptor (beta chain) appeared a few times. The multiple sclerosis controls comprised treatment-naive patients whose relapsing-remitting disease was stable or active. This sample is drawn from a study of CD8 T cells in Susac syndrome. Random hexamers served to reverse transcribe about 0.5 to 1 ug RNA. MiXCR, applied by TCRdb to the immunoSEQ multiplex PCR reads, yields one record per CDR3 protein. The repertoire holds over 300,000 distinct CDR3 sequences, with roughly 94% as singletons. The CDR3 has 11 residues. Trimming shortened V by 3 bases and J by 1 base, and 1 base separated the two germline ends. Per the germline V gene, CDR1 is MNHNS and CDR2 is SASEGT.

The TCR originated in a human donor with multiple sclerosis. The specimen sequenced was CD4+ T cells from PBMCs. The J gene is TRBJ2-7, the V gene TRBV6-1; D ambiguous. Here the CDR3 DNA reads TGTGCCAGCAGTGAGTCCTACGAGCAGTACTTC. Residues: CASSESYEQYF.